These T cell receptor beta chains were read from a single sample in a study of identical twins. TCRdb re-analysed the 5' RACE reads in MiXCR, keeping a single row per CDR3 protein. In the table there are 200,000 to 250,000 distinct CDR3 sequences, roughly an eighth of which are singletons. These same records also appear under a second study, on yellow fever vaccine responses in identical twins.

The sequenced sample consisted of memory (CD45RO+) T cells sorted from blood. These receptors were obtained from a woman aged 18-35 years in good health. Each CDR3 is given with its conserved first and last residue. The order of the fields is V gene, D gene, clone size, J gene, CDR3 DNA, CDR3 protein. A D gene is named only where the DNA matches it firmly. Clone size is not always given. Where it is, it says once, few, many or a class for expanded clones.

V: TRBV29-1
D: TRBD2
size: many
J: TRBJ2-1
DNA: TGCAGCGTTCGGACTAGCGGGGTCTCCTACAATGAGCAGTTCTTC
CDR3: CSVRTSGVSYNEQFF

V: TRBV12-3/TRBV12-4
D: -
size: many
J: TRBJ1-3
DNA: TGTGCCAGCAGTTTACGGGGAAACACCATATATTTT
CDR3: CASSLRGNTIYF

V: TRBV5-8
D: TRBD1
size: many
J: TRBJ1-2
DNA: TGTGCCAGCAGCTTGTGGCGACAGGGCGCAACTAACTATGGCTACACCTTC
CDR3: CASSLWRQGATNYGYTF

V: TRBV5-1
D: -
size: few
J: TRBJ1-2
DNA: TGCGCCAGCAGCCCACAGCAGAACTATGGCTACACCTTC
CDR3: CASSPQQNYGYTF

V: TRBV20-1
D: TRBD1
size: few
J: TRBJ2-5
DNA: TGCAGTGCCCCTCCTCGGGGAGCCGGGACAGGGACGGAGACCCAGTACTTC
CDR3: CSAPPRGAGTGTETQYF

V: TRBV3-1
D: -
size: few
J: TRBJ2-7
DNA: TGTGCCAGCAGCCAAGTCCCCTCGGACTACTACGAGCAGTACTTC
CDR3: CASSQVPSDYYEQYF

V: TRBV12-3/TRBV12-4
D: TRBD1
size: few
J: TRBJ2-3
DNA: TGTGCCACCAACACAGGGGGCCGGGCAGATACGCAGTATTTT
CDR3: CATNTGGRADTQYF

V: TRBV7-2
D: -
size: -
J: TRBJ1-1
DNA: TGTGCCAGCAGTCGCGGGAGGGGGAACACTGAAGCTTTCTTT
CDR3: CASSRGRGNTEAFF

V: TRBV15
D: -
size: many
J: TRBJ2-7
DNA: TGTGCCACCAGCAGAGATCGGCAGGGGTTTGTTAGCGAGCAGTACTTC
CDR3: CATSRDRQGFVSEQYF

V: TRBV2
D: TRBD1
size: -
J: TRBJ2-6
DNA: TGTGCCAGCAGTGCAAGGGGGCGCCCCTCTGGGGCCAACGTCCTGACTTTC
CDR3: CASSARGRPSGANVLTF

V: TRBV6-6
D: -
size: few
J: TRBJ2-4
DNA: TGTGCCATCCAACAGGGAACCAAAAACATTCAGTACTTC
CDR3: CAIQQGTKNIQYF

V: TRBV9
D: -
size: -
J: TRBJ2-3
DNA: TGTGCCAGCAGCGTCCAACCCCTTGGACGGACTGGAACCACAGATACGCAGTATTTT
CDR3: CASSVQPLGRTGTTDTQYF

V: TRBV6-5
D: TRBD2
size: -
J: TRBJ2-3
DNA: TGTGCCAGCAGTTGGTCCGCGGGGGAGAGCACAGATACGCAGTATTTT
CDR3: CASSWSAGESTDTQYF

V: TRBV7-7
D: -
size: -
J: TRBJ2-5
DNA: TGTGCTAGCAGCTTAGTCGTTGGGGGAGTTGGAGAGACCCAGTACTTC
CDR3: CASSLVVGGVGETQYF

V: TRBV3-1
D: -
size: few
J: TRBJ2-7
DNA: TGTGCCAGCAGCCAAGCACTTCGGGAACAGTACTTC
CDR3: CASSQALREQYF

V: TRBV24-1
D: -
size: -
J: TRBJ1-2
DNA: TGTGCCACCAGTGACCAAGAACCTCCCTGGGGCTACACCTTC
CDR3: CATSDQEPPWGYTF

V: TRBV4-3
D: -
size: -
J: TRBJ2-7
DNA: TGCGCCAGCAGCCAAGGGACCAACCTACACTACGAGCAGTACTTC
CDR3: CASSQGTNLHYEQYF

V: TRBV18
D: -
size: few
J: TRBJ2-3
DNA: TGTGCCAGCTCACCACGACCGCTACAAGCAGATACGCAGTATTTT
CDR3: CASSPRPLQADTQYF

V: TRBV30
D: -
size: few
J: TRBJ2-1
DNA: TGTGCCTGGAGTAGAGCTAGCTCGAATGAGCAGTTCTTC
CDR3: CAWSRASSNEQFF